One sample yielded the 28 T cell receptor beta chains listed below, sequenced in a study. The repertoire was sequenced with immunoSEQ multiplex PCR; TCRdb's copy has only in-frame clones and lacks some. The sample shows around 50,000 clones, about 92% of them seen only once. Sequencing input: PBMCs. The receptors derive from a man aged 35 to 55 with rheumatoid arthritis.

This clone occurred a few times. This rearrangement joins TRBV7-3 to TRBJ2-1, with 9 bases fitting TRBD1. Germline assignment: CDR1 SGHTA and CDR2 FQGTGA. V shed 5 bases, J shed 9 bases, and the junction held 11 bases outside the gene matches. CDR3 length: 15 amino acids. The DNA for the CDR3 is TGTGCCAGCAGCGGGCAACAGGGGGCTCTTAGTGAGCAGTTCTTC. As protein: CASSGQQGALSEQFF.

This chain connects TRBV7-9 to TRBJ2-7, with TRBD1 matching 8 bases. The CDR3 contains 13 residues. Losses at the gene ends were 3 bases for V and 4 bases for J; bases not matched to a gene: 2. CDR1 is SEHNR, CDR2 FQNEAQ, per germline (reference sequence). As DNA, the CDR3 is TGTGCCAGCAGCTTCGACAGGGGTTACGAGCAGTACTTC. Its translation is CASSFDRGYEQYF.

The chain combines TRBV2 with TRBJ1-3; tentatively, D is TRBD1 (6 bases). V gave up 7 bases and J gave up 11 bases, with 15 bases separating them. The CDR3 is 12 amino acids. Per germline, CDR1 SNHLY and CDR2 FYNNEI. The CDR3 reads CASTRQATAIYF. The CDR3 region has the DNA TGTGCCAGCACTAGACAGGCAACTGCCATATATTTT.

This clone showed up just once. The chain employs TRBV18 and TRBJ2-2, with TRBD1 matching over 10 bases. V trimming: 6 bases; J trimming: 5 bases; junction bases outside the gene matches: 9. CDR3 length: 16 residues. Germline V gene sequence: CDR1 KGHSH, CDR2 LQKENI. The CDR3 loop reads CASSPPGTGETGELFF. The CDR3 nucleotides read TGTGCCAGCTCGCCGCCAGGGACAGGGGAAACCGGGGAGCTGTTTTTT.

This sequence joins TRBV6-6 and TRBJ2-7, with 13 positions matching TRBD2. Germline V gene lookup returns CDR1 MNHNY and CDR2 SVGAGI (reference sequence). V lost 6 bases to trimming and J lost 0 bases; unmatched junction nucleotides: 5. This CDR3 is built from 16 residues. Written as DNA, the CDR3 is TGTGCCAGCAGCCTCGGACTAGCGGGGGCCTCCTACGAGCAGTACTTC. Its translation is CASSLGLAGASYEQYF.

The chain employs TRBV21-1 and TRBJ1-2. TRBV21-1 is reported as a pseudogene. The CDR3 runs to 14 residues. CDR3 sequence: CASSKVEVHYGYTF. CDR3 coding DNA: TGTGCCAGCAGCAAAGTTGAGGTTCACTATGGCTACACCTTC.

The chain combines TRBV4-1 with TRBJ2-7; D might be TRBD1 (6 bases). The CDR3 extends over 17 amino acids. V lost 0 bases, J lost 2 bases, and 17 bases lay in between. Germline V lookup: CDR1 MGHRA, CDR2 YSYEKL. The CDR3 protein is CASSQEPLGATTYEQYF. The CDR3 nucleotides are TGCGCCAGCAGCCAAGAACCACTGGGGGCCACGACCTACGAGCAGTACTTC.

The V and J genes are TRBV7-9 and TRBJ1-4; TRBD1 is a possible D gene (5 bases). The ends were cut back, 5 bases at V and 4 bases at J, with 11 bases in the middle. The CDR3 consists of 14 residues. CDR1 and CDR2 from the germline V gene are SEHNR and FQNEAQ (reference sequence). This CDR3 is CASSPWGSNEKLFF. In DNA form, the CDR3 reads TGTGCCAGCAGCCCTTGGGGGAGTAATGAAAAACTGTTTTTT.

V is TRBV5-4 and J is TRBJ2-7; D is unclear. Germline assignment: CDR1 SGHNT and CDR2 YYREEE (reference sequence). V was pared by 1 base and J by 5 bases, with 16 bases between. The CDR3 has 15 amino acids. For the CDR3, the DNA is TGTGCCAGCAGCTTGCAGGCCCAGAGGTCCCACGAGCAGTACTTC. It is translated as CASSLQAQRSHEQYF.

This CDR3 reads CASSQGTGENEKLFF. The CDR3 nucleotides read TGCGCCAGCAGCCAAGGGACGGGGGAAAATGAAAAACTGTTTTTT. The J gene is TRBJ1-4, the V gene TRBV4-3; D perhaps matches TRBD1 (5 bases). The germline V gene has CDR1 LGHNA and CDR2 YSLEER. The CDR3 runs to 15 residues. Trimming stripped 1 base from V and 5 bases from J, with 11 bases between.

The gene calls are TRBV30 and TRBJ1-2, with a weak D call TRBD1 (5 bases). Germline-derived CDR1 and CDR2 are GTSNPN and SVGIG (reference sequence). The CDR3 spans 14 residues. Trimming pared 4 bases from V and 3 bases from J, leaving 15 bases between. This CDR3 is CAWMERGLDYGYTF. In DNA, the CDR3 is TGTGCCTGGATGGAAAGGGGTCTCGACTATGGCTACACCTTC. Filled out from reference TRBV30 and TRBJ1-2, the complete variable domain reads SQTIHQWPATLVQPVGSPLSLECTVEGTSNPNLYWYRQAAGRGLQLLFYSVGIGQISSEVPQNLSASRPQDRQFILSSKKLLLSDSGFYLCAWMERGLDYGYTFGSGTRLTVV.

This chain connects TRBV7-6 to TRBJ2-1; perhaps TRBD2 as D (5 bases). V gave up 3 bases and J gave up 5 bases, with 14 bases separating them. The V gene's germline CDR1 is SGHVS and CDR2 FNYEAQ. The CDR3 loop spans 15 amino acids. The CDR3: CASSFGDQRNNEQFF. In DNA form, the CDR3 reads TGTGCCAGCAGCTTCGGTGACCAGCGGAACAATGAGCAGTTCTTC. Looking up the rest from reference TRBV7-6 and TRBJ2-1 gives the full variable domain: GAGVSQSPRYKVTKRGQDVALRCDPISGHVSLYWYRQALGQGPEFLTYFNYEAQQDKSGLPNDRFSAERPEGSISTLTIQRTEQRDSAMYRCASSFGDQRNNEQFFGPGTRLTVL.

The V and J genes are TRBV7-9 and TRBJ2-1, with 9 nucleotides matching TRBD1. The CDR3 sequence is 19 residues long. CDR1 is SEHNR and CDR2 is FQNEAQ in the germline V gene (reference sequence). V lost 4 bases and J lost 4; bases outside the gene matches: 17. CDR3 nucleotides: TGTGCCAGCAGCTACGTTAACCCTACAGGGACAGGGATTTACAATGAGCAGTTCTTC. Protein product: CASSYVNPTGTGIYNEQFF.

The chain carries TRBV2 and TRBJ1-5; no definite D call. In germline, CDR1 is SNHLY, CDR2 FYNNEI. Between the trimmed V and J ends, which lost 0 bases and 2 bases, there was a span of 14 bases. The CDR3 is 17 amino acids. The CDR3 here is CASSEALPWSRNQPQHF. DNA of the CDR3: TGTGCCAGCAGTGAAGCGCTTCCGTGGAGTCGCAATCAGCCCCAGCATTTT.

The chain combines TRBV30 with TRBJ1-5, with 9 bases lining up with TRBD1. CDR3 size: 14 residues. V was clipped by 1 base and J by 4 bases; unmatched bases: 2. Germline V gene data show CDR1 as GTSNPN and CDR2 as SVGIG (reference sequence). In nucleotides, the CDR3 is TGTGCCTGGAGTGCGGGACAGGGTAATCAGCCCCAGCATTTT. This codes for CAWSAGQGNQPQHF.

This clone was observed a single time. This chain joins TRBV4-2 and TRBJ2-7, with D hard to call. Between the trimmed V and J ends, which lost 0 bases and 4 bases, there was a span of 13 bases. CDR3 length: 15 residues. The V gene's germline CDR1 is LGHNA and CDR2 YNFKEQ. The CDR3 is CASSQEEDLIYEQYF. Here the CDR3 DNA reads TGTGCCAGCAGCCAAGAAGAAGACTTGATATACGAGCAGTACTTC.

The gene calls are TRBV5-1 and TRBJ2-3, with D perhaps matching TRBD1 or TRBD2 (5 bases each). The germline CDR1 and CDR2 sequences are SGHRS and YFSETQ. V lost 4 bases, J lost 5 bases, and 14 bases lay in between. The CDR3 is 14 residues long. CDR3 coding DNA: TGCGCCAGCAGCCTCCGGGCAGGGAGAGATACGCAGTATTTT. This sequence encodes CASSLRAGRDTQYF.

The chain has TRBV28 and TRBJ1-2; TRBD1 aligns across 10 bases. Per the germline V gene, CDR1 is MDHEN and CDR2 is SYDVKM. The V and J ends lost 5 bases and 7 bases, in that order; junction bases with no gene match: 7. The CDR3 length is 14 residues. The CDR3 nucleotides read TGTGCCAGCAGTCCCCCGGGACAGGGGTCTGGCTACACCTTC. It specifies CASSPPGQGSGYTF.

The CDR3 DNA reads as TGTGCCACCAGTGATAACCTCGGTGTTCGCTACACCTTC. Residues: CATSDNLGVRYTF. V and J are TRBV24-1 and TRBJ1-2; D remains ambiguous. Per the germline V gene, CDR1 is KGHDR and CDR2 is SFDVKD. Trimming took off 3 bases at V and 9 bases at J, with 13 bases between the two ends. The CDR3 runs to 13 residues.

V usage is TRBV7-2 and J usage is TRBJ1-6; D remains unclear. This CDR3 contains 14 residues. Germline V lookup: CDR1 SGHTA, CDR2 FQGNSA. V was shortened by 2 bases and J by 11 bases, with 13 bases between the two germline ends. The CDR3, as DNA: TGTGCCAGCAGCTTAACACCCTCGGCAGCACCCCTCCACTTT. Its translation: CASSLTPSAAPLHF.

The rearrangement uses TRBV18 and TRBJ2-1; D remains ambiguous. The CDR3 has 12 residues. Germline assignment: CDR1 KGHSH and CDR2 LQKENI. V was pared by 3 bases and J by 4 bases, with 4 bases between. The CDR3 DNA sequence: TGTGCCAGCTCACCTGGGTACAATGAGCAGTTCTTC. Translation gives CASSPGYNEQFF.

The chain combines TRBV19 with TRBJ1-1, with D possibly being TRBD1 (6 bases). Germline CDR1 LNHDA, CDR2 SQIVND (reference sequence). The CDR3 sequence is 15 residues long. V was cut by 6 bases and J by 0 bases, with 14 bases left in between. This CDR3 is CASRVPGALNTEAFF. The CDR3 nucleotides read TGTGCCAGTAGAGTTCCGGGGGCGTTGAACACTGAAGCTTTCTTT.

This rearrangement joins TRBV10-3 to TRBJ1-2; a possible D gene is TRBD1 (6 bases). V shed 4 bases and J shed 6 bases, with 15 bases lying between them. Per germline, CDR1 ENHRY and CDR2 SYGVKD. The CDR3 extends over 14 amino acids. This chain's CDR3 is CAISGWRGTDGYTF. The CDR3 DNA reads TGTGCCATCAGTGGCTGGAGGGGGACGGATGGCTACACCTTC.

The V call is TRBV4-2, the J call TRBJ1-5; no clear D. The V and J ends lost 0 bases and 0 bases respectively, with 6 bases between them. Germline loops: CDR1 LGHNA, CDR2 YNFKEQ. CDR3 length: 15 amino acids. CDR3 region: CASSQDGNSNQPQHF. The CDR3, as DNA: TGTGCCAGCAGCCAAGACGGGAATAGCAATCAGCCCCAGCATTTT.

The V and J genes are TRBV7-2 and TRBJ1-5; TRBD1 matches at 12 bases. Trimming at V came to 3 bases and at J to 1 base, leaving 10 bases not matched to a gene. The CDR3 spans 19 residues. The germline gives CDR1 SGHTA, CDR2 FQGNSA. The CDR3 here is CASSLGGQGAGGSNQPQHF. The CDR3 DNA reads TGTGCCAGCAGCTTGGGGGGACAGGGGGCTGGTGGGAGCAATCAGCCCCAGCATTTT.

The J gene is TRBJ2-7, the V gene TRBV6-1, with TRBD2 matching 12 bases. Germline CDR1 is MNHNS and CDR2 is SASEGT. V trimming: 7 bases; J trimming: 2 bases; junction bases outside the gene matches: 6. There are 15 residues in the CDR3. The CDR3 sequence: CASTARLAGAYEQYF. CDR3 coding DNA: TGTGCCAGCACTGCTAGACTAGCGGGGGCCTACGAGCAGTACTTC.

This sequence joins TRBV5-6 and TRBJ1-5, with D hard to call. This CDR3 region has 15 residues. Per germline, CDR1 SGHDT and CDR2 YYEEEE. V was trimmed by 3 bases and J by 6 bases, leaving 16 bases between them. The CDR3: CASSSRTLGGQPQHF. The DNA of the CDR3 is TGTGCCAGCAGCTCCCGGACCCTGGGAGGTCAGCCCCAGCATTTT.

V gene TRBV6-5 combines with J gene TRBJ2-1, with D unclear. In germline, CDR1 is MNHEY, CDR2 SVGAGI. The V gene lost 5 bases and the J gene lost 5 bases, with 4 bases spanning the gap. The CDR3 is 11 amino acids. The DNA of the CDR3 is TGTGCCAGCAGTACCGACAATGAGCAGTTCTTC. This translates into CASSTDNEQFF.